Below, 17 T cell receptor beta chains from the same sample are listed, as sequenced in a study of T-cell reconstitution after alpha-beta-depleted transplantation in children. Unique molecular identifiers were incorporated when the TCRbeta library was constructed. TCRdb called the PCR reads again in MiXCR, with one record for every CDR3 protein. The sample holds about 230,000 distinct CDR3 sequences, 9.7% seen once. Specimen: PBMCs from the stem cell graft donor, collected from the stem cell graft. Receptors were obtained from a human donor who donated a stem cell graft to a child with SCID.

This clonotype has at least ten counts. The chain carries TRBV20-1 and TRBJ1-6; 7 bases agree with TRBD1. The J segment lost 2 bases and the V segment lost 3 bases, leaving 10 bases of the junction unmatched. The germline V gene encodes CDR1 DFQATT and CDR2 SNEGSKA (reference sequence). This CDR3 spans 17 amino acids. For the CDR3, the DNA is TGCAGTGCTAGTCCGGGAGGGGGCAGAGCCTATAATTCACCCCTCCACTTT. It translates to CSASPGGGRAYNSPLHF.

In its sample, this clonotype was seen many times. The chain links TRBV5-1 to TRBJ1-6; D uncertain. Germline V gene lookup returns CDR1 SGHRS and CDR2 YFSETQ. The CDR3 has 13 residues. V was shortened by 4 bases and J by 8 bases, with 10 bases between the two germline ends. CDR3 nucleotides: TGCGCCAGCAGCCGTGACACCGATTCACCCCTCCACTTT. Encoded protein: CASSRDTDSPLHF.

Many counts were recorded for this clonotype. This chain joins TRBV5-1 and TRBJ2-7; D unresolved. Germline assignment: CDR1 SGHRS and CDR2 YFSETQ. V lost 7 bases, J lost 1 base, and 12 bases lay in between. This CDR3 has 13 amino acids. The CDR3 coding sequence is TGCGCCAGCGGCCCACCGGAATCCTACGAGCAGTACTTC. Translating gives CASGPPESYEQYF.

This clonotype was recorded many times. CDR3 sequence reads: CASSRQGVYTEAFF. As DNA, the CDR3 is TGTGCCAGCAGCCGACAGGGTGTCTACACTGAAGCTTTCTTT. This chain links TRBV27 with TRBJ1-1; TRBD1 aligns across 7 bases. This CDR3 has 14 residues. Germline CDR1 is MNHEY and CDR2 is SMNVEV (reference sequence). V gave up 6 bases and J gave up 3 bases; unmatched junction bases: 7.

This chain uses TRBV5-1 with TRBJ2-5, with TRBD1 matching 8 bases. Germline values: CDR1 SGHRS, CDR2 YFSETQ. V shed 1 base and J 4 bases; nucleotides not matched to a gene: 3. CDR3 length: 14 amino acids. CDR3 in DNA: TGCGCCAGCAGCTTGTACGGACAGGGAGAGACCCAGTACTTC. Amino acids: CASSLYGQGETQYF.

The table lists this clonotype with many counts. This chain links TRBV20-1 with TRBJ2-5; 11 positions agree with TRBD1. The germline gives CDR1 DFQATT, CDR2 SNEGSKA (reference sequence). The CDR3 sequence is 15 residues long. CDR3 in DNA: TGCACCTCTGCCGGGACAGGGGGTCTCCCAGAGACCCAGTACTTC. It encodes CTSAGTGGLPETQYF.

This clonotype was seen repeatedly, ten times or more. The V call is TRBV5-1, the J call TRBJ2-1; 8 bases match TRBD2. The CDR3 spans 17 residues. Germline CDR1 is SGHRS and CDR2 is YFSETQ. J gave up 5 bases and V 2 bases, and 12 bases lay outside the gene matches. The CDR3 DNA reads as TGCGCCAGCAGCTTAAAAGCCGGGACTAGGTATGACAATGAGCAGTTCTTC. Amino acids: CASSLKAGTRYDNEQFF.

In this sample, this clonotype turned up many times. The chain joins TRBV3-1 to TRBJ2-1; D is perhaps TRBD1 (7 bases). Deletions cut 3 bases from V and 9 bases from J, with 18 bases between. The CDR3 runs to 15 residues. Germline CDR1 is LGHDT and CDR2 is YNNKEL (reference sequence). CDR3: CASSHLDRSRGEQFF. The DNA for the CDR3 is TGTGCCAGCAGCCACTTGGACAGGTCGCGGGGTGAGCAGTTCTTC.

Many counts were recorded for this clonotype. The V and J genes are TRBV20-1 and TRBJ2-5; 8 bases map to TRBD2. Germline loops: CDR1 DFQATT, CDR2 SNEGSKA (reference sequence). The V gene end was trimmed by 6 bases and the J gene end by 5 bases; junction bases not matched to a gene: 14. This CDR3 is built from 15 residues. The CDR3 sequence: CSATQGAGAGETQYF. The CDR3 DNA follows: TGCAGTGCAACTCAGGGAGCGGGGGCCGGGGAGACCCAGTACTTC.

In this sample, this clonotype turned up many times. This rearrangement joins TRBV20-1 to TRBJ2-5; tentative D call: TRBD1 (6 bases). In germline, CDR1 is DFQATT, CDR2 SNEGSKA (reference sequence). The CDR3 is 13 residues long. Trimming stripped 6 bases from V and 0 bases from J, with 11 bases between. The CDR3 DNA is TGCAGTGCAACCCGGGACAACCAAGAGACCCAGTACTTC. Its translation: CSATRDNQETQYF.

Many counts were recorded for this clonotype. CDR3 coding DNA: TGTGCCAGCAGCGCCGAGCCTTACTTCGGGCAGCCCCAGCATTTT. It yields the protein CASSAEPYFGQPQHF. This sequence joins TRBV7-2 and TRBJ1-5; D unclear. From germline, CDR1 is SGHTA and CDR2 FQGNSA. The CDR3 consists of 15 residues. Trimming cost V 5 bases and J 7 bases, with 18 bases left between them.

This clonotype was found many times. This sequence joins TRBV5-1 and TRBJ1-4; possibly TRBD1 for D (6 bases). The germline gives CDR1 SGHRS, CDR2 YFSETQ. This CDR3 contains 17 residues. V was trimmed by 4 bases and J by 5 bases, leaving 21 bases between them. This CDR3 is CASSLSGTPWGNEKLFF. DNA of the CDR3: TGCGCCAGCAGCCTATCCGGGACACCCTGGGGGAATGAAAAACTGTTTTTT.

This chain joins TRBV6-2 or TRBV6-3 and TRBJ2-7; D may match TRBD1 or TRBD2 (6 bases each). Germline-derived CDR1 and CDR2 are MNHEY and SVGEGT. V lost 5 bases and J 9 bases, leaving 14 bases between the germline ends. The CDR3 runs 12 residues. The CDR3 DNA reads TGTGCCAGCAGTGGGGGGCCACGTGGGCAGTACTTC. Translating it yields CASSGGPRGQYF.

The sample holds many counts of this clonotype. The rearrangement joins TRBV20-1 to TRBJ2-5, with 11 bases lining up with TRBD2. The trim removed 6 bases at V and 7 bases at J, leaving 4 bases unmatched. This CDR3 spans 12 amino acids. CDR1 DFQATT and CDR2 SNEGSKA come from the germline V gene (reference sequence). The CDR3 region has the DNA TGCAGTGCGCTACTAGCGGGGGCGACCCAGTACTTC. Amino acid sequence: CSALLAGATQYF.

In its sample, this clonotype was seen many times. The rearrangement joins TRBV5-6 to TRBJ2-6; tentatively, D is TRBD1 (5 bases). The CDR3 is 16 amino acids. Germline V gene data show CDR1 as SGHDT and CDR2 as YYEEEE. V was pared by 0 bases and J by 0 bases, with 7 bases between. The CDR3 DNA reads TGTGCCAGCAGCTTGGACAGGACCTCTGGGGCCAACGTCCTGACTTTC. Protein: CASSLDRTSGANVLTF.

V usage is TRBV18 and J usage is TRBJ1-2; D is ambiguous. The CDR3 extends over 13 amino acids. Trimming pared 4 bases from V and 3 bases from J, leaving 9 bases between. Per the germline V gene, CDR1 is KGHSH and CDR2 is LQKENI. CDR3 in DNA: TGTGCCAGCTCACAGGGTACGGACTATGGCTACACCTTC. The encoded protein is CASSQGTDYGYTF.

This clonotype was found many times. The chain couples TRBV10-3 to TRBJ2-1, with D possibly TRBD1 on 6 matching bases. This CDR3 contains 12 residues. V was cut by 8 bases and J by 4 bases, with 9 bases left in between. Germline-derived CDR1 and CDR2 are ENHRY and SYGVKD. This chain's CDR3 is CAIWDNYNEQFF. DNA of the CDR3: TGTGCCATCTGGGACAATTACAATGAGCAGTTCTTC.